This passage covers 30 T cell receptor beta chains from one sample sequenced in a study of regulatory T cells in long-lasting Graves disease. Time point indicated: newly diagnosed GD, antithyroid drugs for less than 3 months. Isolated PBMC RNA provided the starting material for the TCR library. For TCR beta, libraries came from iRepertoire HTBI primers and Arm-PCR of CDR3 regions. TCRdb fed the multiplex PCR reads into MiXCR, producing one record per CDR3 protein. This table has some 250,000 distinct CDR3 sequences, 15% to 20% appearing once. The same sample was also used in a study of T cells in Graves' hyperthyroidism and ophthalmopathy.

The sample here was peripheral blood mononuclear cells (PBMCs), taken at new diagnosis, from a patient treated with antithyroid drugs. The receptors were sampled from a woman aged 30 to 39 with Graves disease.

This clonotype was seen at least ten times. V and J are TRBV20-1 and TRBJ2-5, with D tentatively TRBD1 (5 bases). From germline, CDR1 is DFQATT and CDR2 SNEGSKA (reference sequence). The CDR3 has 14 amino acids. Trimming left V 6 bases short and J 5 bases short, with 19 bases between. The CDR3 region is CSASTEVWGETQYF. In DNA form, the CDR3 reads TGCAGTGCGTCAACAGAAGTCTGGGGCGAGACCCAGTACTTC.

Many counts were recorded for this clonotype. The chain combines TRBV7-2 with TRBJ2-7, with D possibly TRBD2 on 6 matching bases. CDR1 and CDR2 (germline): SGHTA, FQGNSA. Trimming stripped 1 base from V and 0 bases from J, with 7 bases between. The CDR3 is made up of 14 amino acids. The CDR3, as DNA: TGTGCCAGCAGCTTAGTGGGGGGCTCCTACGAGCAGTACTTC. Translating it yields CASSLVGGSYEQYF.

In the case of this clonotype: The junction does not match germline at one end; this may be a read error. J is TRBJ2-3 and V is TRBV5-1, with a tentative D call TRBD2 (6 bases). Per germline, CDR1 SGHRS and CDR2 YFSETQ. CDR3 length: 15 residues. The CDR3 loop is CASRLGTGGTDTQYF. CDR3 DNA sequence: TGCGCCAGCAGATTGGGGACTGGGGGTACAGATACGCAGTATTTT.

This clonotype has at least ten counts. V is TRBV4-1 and J is TRBJ2-7, with D possibly matching TRBD1 (5 bases). Germline values: CDR1 MGHRA, CDR2 YSYEKL. This CDR3 comprises 15 residues. V was cut by 0 bases and J by 2 bases, with 11 bases left in between. As DNA, the CDR3 is TGCGCCAGCAGCCAAGATGTTGGCAGGGCCTACGAGCAGTACTTC. It is translated as CASSQDVGRAYEQYF.

This clonotype was recorded many times. V and J are TRBV12-3 or TRBV12-4 and TRBJ1-5; D possibly corresponds to TRBD1 (5 bases). V gave up 6 bases and J gave up 7 bases, with 16 bases separating them. The CDR3 runs to 14 residues. CDR3 coding DNA: TGTGCCAGCAGCCTCGGGGGGGTGAGACAGCCCCAGCATTTT. Translating it yields CASSLGGVRQPQHF.

This clonotype has at least ten counts. The chain carries TRBV6-1 and TRBJ1-6; D not certain. Trimming removed 4 bases at V and 3 bases at J, with 4 bases between. The CDR3 length is 13 residues. Germline values: CDR1 MNHNS, CDR2 SASEGT. The CDR3 spells CASSASYNSPLHF. CDR3 DNA: TGTGCCAGCAGTGCCAGCTATAATTCACCCCTCCACTTT.

This clonotype was seen many times. The chain employs TRBV6-1 and TRBJ2-7; 9 bases are shared with TRBD2. Germline values: CDR1 MNHNS, CDR2 SASEGT. The CDR3 covers 15 residues. V was clipped by 1 base and J by 3 bases; unmatched bases: 4. The CDR3 reads CASSEEAGGIYEQYF. The CDR3 DNA reads as TGTGCCAGCAGTGAAGAGGCGGGGGGGATCTACGAGCAGTACTTC.

This rearrangement joins TRBV6-1 to TRBJ2-4; tentative D call: TRBD2 (5 bases). Trimming took 6 bases from V and 7 from J, leaving 19 bases between them. CDR3 size: 15 residues. Germline CDR1 reads MNHNS; CDR2 reads SASEGT. CDR3 bases: TGTGCCAGCAGCCCCGGACGGGTCGGGATGAACATTCAGTACTTC. It yields the protein CASSPGRVGMNIQYF.

This clonotype was seen many times. The chain combines TRBV6-1 with TRBJ1-5; TRBD1 agrees at 7 bases. CDR3 length equals 17 residues. With V trimmed by 7 bases and J by 1 base, 13 bases remained unmatched. Germline CDR1 and CDR2: MNHNS and SASEGT. CDR3 nucleotides: TGTGCCAGCACCCGAAGGGGGCGGGAGATGAGCAATCAGCCCCAGCATTTT. It specifies CASTRRGREMSNQPQHF.

This clonotype was seen repeatedly, ten times or more. The J gene is TRBJ1-1, the V gene TRBV10-3, with TRBD1 as a possible D gene (5 bases). V lost 7 bases, J lost 2 bases, and 11 bases lay in between. Germline V lookup: CDR1 ENHRY, CDR2 SYGVKD. CDR3 length: 13 residues. CDR3 residues: CAIKQDLNTEAFF. CDR3 nucleotide sequence: TGTGCCATCAAACAGGACCTTAACACTGAAGCTTTCTTT.

The chain links TRBV12-3 or TRBV12-4 to TRBJ2-7, with 10 bases that match TRBD2. J lost 2 bases, V lost 4 bases, and 5 bases had no gene match. The CDR3 sequence is 15 residues long. CDR3 loop: CASSSVAGGTYEQYF. Here the CDR3 DNA reads TGTGCCAGCAGTTCCGTAGCGGGGGGAACCTACGAGCAGTACTTC.

The chain couples TRBV14 to TRBJ2-3; D remains unclear. This CDR3 is 14 amino acids long. Trimming removed 3 bases at V and 1 base at J, with 8 bases between. Germline loops: CDR1 SGHDN, CDR2 FVKESK. CDR3 in amino acids: CASSQLERTDTQYF. CDR3 sequence (DNA): TGTGCCAGCAGCCAGCTCGAGCGCACAGATACGCAGTATTTT.

This clonotype was seen ten or more times. The V gene is TRBV6-1, the J gene TRBJ1-5, with 8 bases matching TRBD1. CDR1 and CDR2 from the germline V gene are MNHNS and SASEGT. The CDR3 contains 14 residues. V gave up 6 bases and J gave up 9 bases; unmatched junction bases: 10. CDR3 in DNA: TGTGCCAGCAGCGCGACAGGGGATGGAGTGCCCCAGCATTTT. Translating gives CASSATGDGVPQHF.

This clonotype was recorded many times. The V gene is TRBV12-3 or TRBV12-4, the J gene TRBJ1-5; weak D call: TRBD1 (6 bases). The ends were cut back, 8 bases at V and 3 bases at J, with 20 bases in the middle. CDR3 length: 16 residues. CDR3 residues: CASRSVAGALNQPQHF. In DNA form, the CDR3 reads TGTGCCAGCCGATCCGTGGCAGGGGCCCTCAATCAGCCCCAGCATTTT.

About this clonotype: This could be a read error, since a much larger clone is one nucleotide away. The chain is built from TRBV6-1 and TRBJ2-1; tentatively, D is TRBD2 (5 bases). The germline V gene has CDR1 MNHNS and CDR2 SASEGT. The length of the CDR3 is 13 residues. The V and J ends lost 7 bases and 12 bases respectively, with 19 bases between them. In DNA form, the CDR3 reads TGTGCCAGCACCACCAGCGGAGGAAGACGGCAGTTCTTC. Amino acid sequence: CASTTSGGRRQFF.

In this sample, this clonotype turned up many times. This sequence joins TRBV20-1 and TRBJ1-1; the D gene is possibly TRBD1 (6 bases). This CDR3 has 14 residues. CDR1 and CDR2 (germline): DFQATT, SNEGSKA (reference sequence). The germline V and J ends were trimmed by 3 bases and 4 bases, with 15 bases remaining between them. The CDR3 sequence is CSASRQGPGTEAFF. DNA of the CDR3: TGCAGTGCTAGCCGCCAGGGGCCGGGCACTGAAGCTTTCTTT.

This clonotype was detected ten times or more. The V and J genes are TRBV2 and TRBJ1-1; weak D call: TRBD1 (5 bases). The CDR3 is 13 amino acids. Per germline, CDR1 SNHLY and CDR2 FYNNEI. Deletions cut 5 bases from V and 3 bases from J, with 10 bases between. The CDR3 bases are TGTGCCAGCAGTTTGACAGACTACACTGAAGCTTTCTTT. As protein: CASSLTDYTEAFF.

This clonotype has ten or more counts. The chain uses TRBV27 and TRBJ2-5; unclear D gene. Trimming shortened V by 1 base and J by 5 bases, and 11 bases separated the two germline ends. Germline CDR1 reads MNHEY; CDR2 reads SMNVEV (reference sequence). This CDR3 region has 14 residues. This chain's CDR3 is CASSLYGPSETQYF. CDR3 coding DNA: TGTGCCAGCAGTTTATATGGGCCAAGCGAGACCCAGTACTTC.

A word on this clonotype: A read error may be the cause here, since a much bigger clone is one base away. This CDR3 reads CASSVTVSSPPHF. CDR3 in DNA: TGTGCCAGCAGTGTAACCGTGTCCTCACCCCCCCACTTT. V gene TRBV12-3 or TRBV12-4 combines with J gene TRBJ1-6; unclear D gene. The CDR3 runs to 13 residues.

This clonotype was counted many times. This chain connects TRBV20-1 to TRBJ2-4, with a weak D call TRBD1 (6 bases). The CDR3 sequence is 13 residues long. V lost 4 bases to trimming and J lost 6 bases, with 13 bases between them. Germline V gene lookup returns CDR1 DFQATT and CDR2 SNEGSKA (reference sequence). The DNA of the CDR3 is TGCAGTGCTACTAGACAGGTTGGAAACATTCAGTACTTC. Protein product: CSATRQVGNIQYF.

As to this clonotype: A far larger clone is only one base removed, so a read error is likely. No conserved phenylalanine or tryptophan ends this CDR3, so it is likely a read error. This chain uses TRBV7-9 with TRBJ2-5; D perhaps matches TRBD2 (5 bases). The J call may not be correct, given that the DNA end is closer to TRBJ2-1. The germline V gene has CDR1 SEHNR and CDR2 FQNEAQ (reference sequence). The length of the CDR3 is 15 residues. The DNA for the CDR3 is TGTGCCAGCAGCTCCCTGGGCGGGCAATTCAATGAGCAGTTCTTG. This sequence encodes CASSSLGGQFNEQFL.

This clonotype was detected ten times or more. V gene TRBV20-1 combines with J gene TRBJ2-7; TRBD1 aligns across 8 bases. Trimming cost V 3 bases and J 4 bases; bases outside gene matches: 5. The length of the CDR3 is 13 residues. Germline V CDR1 and CDR2: DFQATT, SNEGSKA (reference sequence). The CDR3 sequence: CSASRDRIYEQYF. The CDR3, as DNA: TGCAGTGCTAGCCGGGACAGGATTTACGAGCAGTACTTC.

The table lists this clonotype with many counts. This chain connects TRBV12-3 or TRBV12-4 to TRBJ2-6; no reliable D call. The germline V and J ends were trimmed by 0 bases and 0 bases, with 3 bases remaining between them. This CDR3 has 15 residues. CDR3 in DNA: TGTGCCAGCAGTTTAGCGGACTCTGGGGCCAACGTCCTGACTTTC. Its protein product is CASSLADSGANVLTF.

This clonotype was counted many times. The rearrangement links TRBV14 to TRBJ2-1, with 12 nucleotides matching TRBD2. After removal of 2 bases from V and 8 bases from J, the junction contained 13 bases not matched to a gene. This CDR3 has 18 residues. Germline assignment: CDR1 SGHDN and CDR2 FVKESK. This CDR3 reads CASSQPFGLAGFVDEQFF. In nucleotides, the CDR3 is TGTGCCAGCAGCCAACCCTTCGGACTAGCGGGGTTCGTGGATGAGCAGTTCTTC.

This clonotype was recorded many times. The chain combines TRBV2 with TRBJ2-3, with no clear D. The CDR3 consists of 15 residues. CDR1 is SNHLY and CDR2 is FYNNEI in the germline V gene. V shed 4 bases and J shed 1 base, with 12 bases lying between them. CDR3 amino acids: CASSAPAAGTDTQYF. In nucleotides, the CDR3 is TGTGCCAGCAGTGCCCCCGCGGCCGGCACAGATACGCAGTATTTT.

This clonotype has a count of ten or more. This chain links TRBV18 with TRBJ1-2; D uncertain. CDR3 length equals 14 residues. Trimming took off 3 bases at V and 1 base at J, with 9 bases between the two ends. Germline V gene sequence: CDR1 KGHSH, CDR2 LQKENI. The CDR3 DNA sequence: TGTGCCAGCTCACCCGAATTGGGTAACTATGGCTACACCTTC. Amino acids: CASSPELGNYGYTF.

In this sample, this clonotype turned up a few times. V and J are TRBV4-1 and TRBJ1-2, with unresolved D. Trimming took off 4 bases at V and 1 base at J, with 16 bases between the two ends. Looked up from germline, CDR1 is MGHRA and CDR2 is YSYEKL. The CDR3 is 16 amino acids. CDR3 sequence reads: CASSLPRGQVNYGYTF. The CDR3 DNA reads as TGCGCCAGCAGCCTACCACGAGGGCAAGTTAACTATGGCTACACCTTC.

This clonotype showed up many times. The chain joins TRBV20-1 to TRBJ2-1, with TRBD2 identical over 7 bases. In germline, CDR1 is DFQATT, CDR2 SNEGSKA (reference sequence). CDR3 size: 14 residues. Trimming cost V 3 bases and J 5 bases; bases outside gene matches: 7. The CDR3 bases are TGCAGTGCTAGCCGGACTAGTAGCGACAATGAGCAGTTCTTC. Encoded protein: CSASRTSSDNEQFF.

This clonotype was seen at least ten times. The rearrangement links TRBV15 to TRBJ1-1; no definite D call. The CDR3 consists of 13 residues. Germline CDR1 is LNHNV and CDR2 is YYDKDF (reference sequence). V shed 5 bases and J shed 0 bases, with 7 bases lying between them. The CDR3: CATSDEVNTEAFF. The CDR3 nucleotides read TGTGCCACCAGCGACGAGGTGAACACTGAAGCTTTCTTT.

The DNA of the CDR3 is TGCGCCAGCAGCTTGGACGGCGAGGGGGCTAGGGGCTACACCTTC. Protein sequence: CASSLDGEGARGYTF. V gene TRBV5-1 combines with J gene TRBJ1-2; TRBD1 matches 7 bases. Germline V CDR1 and CDR2: SGHRS, YFSETQ. Unmatched junction bases numbered 10, after V lost 0 bases and J lost 8 bases. This CDR3 comprises 15 residues.